The text below deals with one TCR beta chain. Its cognate antigen is unknown. Trimming took 1 base from V and 7 from J, leaving 23 bases between them. This CDR3 contains 17 residues. Germline values: CDR1 SGHVS, CDR2 FNYEAQ. This specimen comes from a study of a mutant IDH1 vaccine in newly diagnosed glioma. Study at large: Most patients had received both radiotherapy and temozolomide, the prior options being radiotherapy, temozolomide, or both.

Time point reported: week 47, end of study. The study gave 300 ug of mutant IDH1 20-mer peptide per vaccine dose, with topical imiquimod. Patients had eight vaccinations, in weeks 1, 3, 5, 7, 11, 15, 19 and 23. Assay used: immunoSEQ multiplex PCR; TCRdb lists only in-frame clones, some missing. The repertoire holds under 30,000 clones, with 80% to 85% as singletons. This receptor was obtained from a man aged 35 to 55 with glioma. The source material was PBMCs, sampled from a glioma patient whose treatment included an IDH1 peptide vaccine. V usage is TRBV7-6 and J usage is TRBJ2-7, with D perhaps matching TRBD2 (6 bases). This CDR3 reads CASSLGPGRSGSREQYF. For the CDR3, the DNA is TGTGCCAGCAGCTTAGGGCCAGGGCGCAGCGGGTCTAGAGAGCAGTACTTC.